This TCR beta chain was obtained from a study of vaccination and CD4 T cells after COVID-19. Overall study context: Spike peptides, overlapping and drawn from SARS-CoV-2, HCoV-NL63, HCoV-OC43 and HCoV-229E, were used to stimulate cells. Cultures that served as controls received a CEFX pool, an HIV-1 Nef pool, or no peptide.

Oncomine TCR Beta short-read sequencing was applied to DNA from cultured CD4+ T cells. TCRdb re-derived calls from the PCR reads in MiXCR, one entry per CDR3 protein. The sample has around 13,000 distinct CDR3 sequences, 55% seen once. From germline, CDR1 is SNHLY and CDR2 FYNNEI. The CDR3 sequence is 15 residues long. Trimming cost V 6 bases and J 0 bases; bases outside gene matches: 4. Treatment here: approximately nine-day PBMC culture with coronavirus spike peptide pools or control peptides (ViraFEST assay). Turning to this clonotype: As yet, its antigen is unknown.

Sample: CD4+ T cells from blood, cultured in vitro, taken before SARS-CoV-2 vaccination. This receptor was obtained from a human donor who had recovered from COVID-19. The chain employs TRBV2 and TRBJ1-1, with 10 positions matching TRBD1. CDR3 coding DNA: TGTGCCAGCAGGGCTGACAGGGGGCTGAACACTGAAGCTTTCTTT. It translates to CASRADRGLNTEAFF. The complete variable domain, with remaining parts taken from reference TRBV2 and TRBJ1-1, reads EPEVTQTPSHQVTQMGQEVILRCVPISNHLYFYWYRQILGQKVEFLVSFYNNEISEKSEIFDDQFSVERPDGSNFTLKIRSTKLEDSAMYFCASRADRGLNTEAFFGQGTRLTVV.